These 20 T cell receptor beta chains were sequenced from one sample in a study of OX40 agonist ivuxolimab in advanced cancers. Produced via immunoSEQ multiplex PCR; TCRdb's table is partial and in-frame only. The profile shows over 65,000 clones, 70% to 90% of them singletons. The material was CD4+ or CD8+ T cells sorted from blood, obtained in a trial of the OX40 agonist ivuxolimab. The source is an adult with an advanced solid tumor such as melanoma, head and neck, liver or kidney cancer.

CDR3 sequence (DNA): TGTGCCAGCAGGTGGGGGGGCTCTGGAAACACCATATATTTT. Translating gives CASRWGGSGNTIYF. The chain employs TRBV2 and TRBJ1-3; D is perhaps TRBD1 (5 bases). The V and J ends lost 6 bases and 0 bases respectively, with 9 bases between them. Germline CDR1 is SNHLY and CDR2 is FYNNEI. This CDR3 spans 14 amino acids.

As DNA, the CDR3 is TGTGCTAGTGCCCTCAACACTGAAGCTTTCTTT. Its protein product is CASALNTEAFF. The rearrangement joins TRBV12-5 to TRBJ1-1; no reliable D call. Germline V gene data show CDR1 as LGHNT and CDR2 as FRNRAP. There are 11 residues in the CDR3. V shed 7 bases and J shed 2 bases, with 5 bases lying between them.

This chain connects TRBV18 to TRBJ2-3; 13 bases fit TRBD2. V gave up 5 bases and J gave up 2 bases; unmatched junction bases: 4. The CDR3 has 16 residues. Germline lookup yields CDR1 KGHSH and CDR2 LQKENI. The CDR3 sequence is CASSDGLAGDTDTQYF. CDR3 DNA: TGTGCCAGCTCAGATGGACTAGCGGGGGACACAGATACGCAGTATTTT. Combining the CDR3 with reference TRBV18 and TRBJ2-3 gives the whole variable domain NAGVMQNPRHLVRRRGQEARLRCSPMKGHSHVYWYRQLPEEGLKFMVYLQKENIIDESGMPKERFSAEFPKEGPSILRIQQVVRGDSAAYFCASSDGLAGDTDTQYFGPGTRLTVL.

V usage is TRBV9 and J usage is TRBJ2-1, with 12 positions matching TRBD2. Trimming at V came to 3 bases and at J to 1 base, leaving 5 bases not matched to a gene. Germline assignment: CDR1 SGDLS and CDR2 YYNGEE. The CDR3 runs 17 residues. The CDR3 DNA follows: TGTGCCAGCAGCGCCTCTAGCGGGGGGGCGTCCTACAATGAGCAGTTCTTC. Residues: CASSASSGGASYNEQFF.

J is TRBJ2-7 and V is TRBV2; 7 bases are a match to TRBD2. From germline, CDR1 is SNHLY and CDR2 FYNNEI. The ends lost 3 bases at V and 2 bases at J; junction bases unmatched: 1. The CDR3 sequence is 13 residues long. CDR3 residues: CASSEGLPYEQYF. The CDR3 nucleotides read TGTGCCAGCAGTGAGGGACTACCCTACGAGCAGTACTTC. The whole variable domain, filled in from reference TRBV2 and TRBJ2-7, reads EPEVTQTPSHQVTQMGQEVILRCVPISNHLYFYWYRQILGQKVEFLVSFYNNEISEKSEIFDDQFSVERPDGSNFTLKIRSTKLEDSAMYFCASSEGLPYEQYFGPGTRLTVT.

The V gene is TRBV5-1, the J gene TRBJ2-1; 12 positions agree with TRBD1. The CDR3 consists of 16 residues. The V and J ends lost 2 bases and 8 bases, in that order; junction bases with no gene match: 8. Per germline, CDR1 SGHRS and CDR2 YFSETQ. CDR3 residues: CASSFMAGQGAYEQFF. CDR3 nucleotides: TGCGCCAGCAGCTTTATGGCGGGACAGGGGGCGTATGAGCAGTTCTTC.

The chain links TRBV2 to TRBJ1-2; D may be TRBD1 (5 bases). The V and J ends lost 4 bases and 3 bases respectively, with 12 bases between them. Germline V gene lookup returns CDR1 SNHLY and CDR2 FYNNEI. This CDR3 spans 14 amino acids. DNA for the CDR3: TGTGCCAGCAGTGTAACAGGAAATTACTATGGCTACACCTTC. Translating gives CASSVTGNYYGYTF.

The chain links TRBV6-7 to TRBJ1-1; no clear D. TRBV6-7 is reported as an ORF; its role is uncertain. There are 13 residues in the CDR3. Trimming took off 8 bases at V and 0 bases at J, with 10 bases between the two ends. The CDR3 protein is CASRRLVNTEAFF. DNA for the CDR3: TGTGCCAGCCGGAGGTTGGTGAACACTGAAGCTTTCTTT.

This chain uses TRBV7-9 with TRBJ2-7; 10 nucleotides align to TRBD1. The CDR3 spans 16 residues. V lost 5 bases, J lost 2 bases, and 9 bases stayed unmatched. Looked up from germline, CDR1 is SEHNR and CDR2 is FQNEAQ (reference sequence). Here the CDR3 DNA reads TGTGCCAGCAGCCCCCCCGGGACAGGGGTCCCCTACGAGCAGTACTTC. Residues: CASSPPGTGVPYEQYF.

J is TRBJ2-3 and V is TRBV5-1, with D hard to call. The CDR3 has 11 amino acids. V was pared by 4 bases and J by 2 bases, with 2 bases between. Germline CDR1 reads SGHRS; CDR2 reads YFSETQ. In nucleotides, the CDR3 is TGCGCCAGCAGCGCCACAGATACGCAGTATTTT. It specifies CASSATDTQYF.

The chain uses TRBV5-1 and TRBJ2-2; no clear D gene. The CDR3 consists of 15 residues. Germline V CDR1 and CDR2: SGHRS, YFSETQ. Deletions cut 4 bases from V and 0 bases from J, with 10 bases between. CDR3 region: CASSLRRTNTGELFF. In nucleotides, the CDR3 is TGCGCCAGCAGCCTGCGGCGAACGAACACCGGGGAGCTGTTTTTT.

J is TRBJ1-5 and V is TRBV28; D is undetermined. Germline CDR1 MDHEN, CDR2 SYDVKM. Trimming left V 7 bases short and J 5 bases short, with 12 bases between. CDR3 length: 13 residues. DNA for the CDR3: TGTGCCAGCACCGCCACCGGGGATCAGCCCCAGCATTTT. This gives the protein CASTATGDQPQHF.

This CDR3 is CASSLVRAGRSYEQYF. The CDR3 nucleotides are TGTGCCAGCAGCTTAGTTAGGGCTGGCCGGTCCTACGAGCAGTACTTC. The rearrangement joins TRBV7-8 to TRBJ2-7; no clear D gene. Trimming took off 1 base at V and 1 base at J, with 14 bases between the two ends. Germline values: CDR1 SGHVS, CDR2 FQNEAQ. The CDR3 length is 16 residues.

The chain is built from TRBV6-5 and TRBJ1-5, with D uncertain. Per the germline V gene, CDR1 is MNHEY and CDR2 is SVGAGI. Trimming stripped 2 bases from V and 4 bases from J, with 9 bases between. This CDR3 has 14 residues. This CDR3 is CASSYLGGNQPQHF. CDR3 in DNA: TGTGCCAGCAGTTACCTTGGCGGGAATCAGCCCCAGCATTTT.

Worth noting for this clone: At one of its ends the junction is not consistent with the germline gene, which may arise from a read error. The rearrangement links TRBV7-7 to TRBJ2-3; 9 bases fit TRBD2. This CDR3 contains 14 residues. The germline CDR1 and CDR2 sequences are SSHAT and FNYEAQ (reference sequence). The DNA for the CDR3 is TGTGCTAGCAGCCAGGGACTAGCCCCAGATACGCAGTATTTT. This sequence encodes CASSQGLAPDTQYF.

CDR3 coding DNA: TGTGCCAGCAGCTTCCGGGACAGATCACCCGGGGAGCTGTTTTTT. Translated, it gives CASSFRDRSPGELFF. The V gene is TRBV7-6, the J gene TRBJ2-2; 7 nucleotides align to TRBD1. V was clipped by 3 bases and J by 6 bases; unmatched bases: 7. The CDR3 has 15 residues. CDR1 SGHVS and CDR2 FNYEAQ come from the germline V gene.

The rearrangement links TRBV2 to TRBJ1-1; TRBD1 matches at 8 bases. Germline CDR1 reads SNHLY; CDR2 reads FYNNEI. V lost 8 bases to trimming and J lost 0 bases; unmatched junction nucleotides: 8. CDR3 length: 15 residues. The CDR3 DNA reads TGTGCCAGCGGGGGGACAGGACTCATGAACACTGAAGCTTTCTTT. Protein: CASGGTGLMNTEAFF. Full variable domain (missing parts from reference TRBV2 and TRBJ1-1): EPEVTQTPSHQVTQMGQEVILRCVPISNHLYFYWYRQILGQKVEFLVSFYNNEISEKSEIFDDQFSVERPDGSNFTLKIRSTKLEDSAMYFCASGGTGLMNTEAFFGQGTRLTVV.

The chain couples TRBV10-1 to TRBJ1-2; TRBD1 is a possible D gene (5 bases). The CDR3 sequence is 15 residues long. Trimming removed 6 bases at V and 4 bases at J, with 18 bases between. Looked up from germline, CDR1 is WNHNN and CDR2 is SYGVQD (reference sequence). The CDR3 sequence is CASRGGPFDRYGYTF. CDR3 DNA: TGCGCCAGCAGGGGGGGTCCATTTGACCGCTATGGCTACACCTTC.

V usage is TRBV10-3 and J usage is TRBJ2-5; 8 nucleotides line up with TRBD1. CDR3 size: 14 residues. The V and J ends lost 6 bases and 3 bases, in that order; junction bases with no gene match: 6. CDR1 and CDR2 from the germline V gene are ENHRY and SYGVKD. DNA of the CDR3: TGTGCCATCAGGTTCTCGACAGGGGAAGAGACCCAGTACTTC. Translated, it gives CAIRFSTGEETQYF.

In regard to this clone: The identical CDR3 is also encoded by other nucleotide sequences in the sample. The chain uses TRBV12-5 and TRBJ2-3; TRBD1 is a possible D gene (5 bases). The CDR3 is 15 amino acids. Trimming cost V 1 base and J 1 base, with 9 bases left between them. CDR1 and CDR2 from the germline V gene are LGHNT and FRNRAP. CDR3 DNA sequence: TGTGCTAGTGGTTTGGAGGGGCTAGGCACAGATACGCAGTATTTT. This codes for CASGLEGLGTDTQYF.